The present TCR beta chain was sequenced within a study of shared clonotypes between healthy human individuals. The method was immunoSEQ multiplex PCR; TCRdb's version includes in-frame clones alone and lacks a portion of them. This sample has 950,000 to 1,100,000 clones, with approximately 80% found just once. This clone was detected once. This CDR3 has 15 residues. Germline V gene data show CDR1 as KGHSH and CDR2 as LQKENI. Trimming pared 2 bases from V and 4 bases from J, leaving 15 bases between. Material for sequencing was memory CD4+ T cells from PBMCs. Specified subset: CD45RA-negative fraction. This chain connects TRBV18 to TRBJ2-7; TRBD1 might be the D (6 bases). The source of this sequence is a man younger than 30 in good health. Some clones in this sample may be carry-over from other donors' samples. The CDR3 sequence is CASSPGQGIGYEQYF. The DNA for the CDR3 is TGTGCCAGCTCACCAGGGCAGGGGATTGGGTACGAGCAGTACTTC.